Below are 12 T cell receptor beta chains sequenced from a single sample in a study of blood T cell repertoires in COVID-19. TCRdb's copy holds only in-frame clones and misses some; the assay was immunoSEQ multiplex PCR. The table lists roughly 95,000 clones, about 81% of them singletons. The specimen sequenced was peripheral blood. All receptors come from a man in his sixties with acute or convalescent COVID-19.

The chain uses TRBV7-3 and TRBJ2-1, with TRBD2 matching 10 bases. The V segment lost 5 bases and the J segment 8 bases; nucleotides outside the gene matches: 6. From germline, CDR1 is SGHTA and CDR2 FQGTGA. The CDR3 runs to 14 residues. The CDR3 DNA follows: TGTGCCAGCAGCCCCCAGGGACTAGCGTATGAGCAGTTCTTC. This gives the protein CASSPQGLAYEQFF.

The genes are TRBV18 and TRBJ1-6; the match to TRBD1 covers 8 bases. The CDR3 runs to 15 residues. In germline, CDR1 is KGHSH, CDR2 LQKENI. After removal of 6 bases from V and 7 bases from J, the junction contained 8 bases not matched to a gene. CDR3 sequence: CASSSTGDENSPLHF. CDR3 DNA sequence: TGTGCCAGCTCGTCGACAGGGGACGAAAATTCACCCCTCCACTTT.

The V call is TRBV19, the J call TRBJ1-4; D remains ambiguous. CDR3 length: 14 amino acids. Per the germline V gene, CDR1 is LNHDA and CDR2 is SQIVND (reference sequence). V dropped 5 bases and J dropped 6 bases, with 13 bases sitting between them. The CDR3 region has the DNA TGTGCCAGTAGTTCCGCCTACTCGGATGAAAAACTGTTTTTT. It codes for CASSSAYSDEKLFF.

The V call is TRBV6-6, the J call TRBJ1-1; 8 bases line up with TRBD1. The CDR3 length is 13 residues. Trimming cost V 8 bases and J 6 bases; bases outside gene matches: 8. Germline CDR1 is MNHNY and CDR2 is SVGAGI (reference sequence). Here the CDR3 DNA reads TGTGCCAGCGAGACAGGGGAGTATCCTGAAGCTTTCTTT. Protein sequence: CASETGEYPEAFF.

This clone was picked up one time. This chain joins TRBV5-1 and TRBJ1-6; perhaps TRBD1 as D (6 bases). Trimming stripped 0 bases from V and 9 bases from J, with 19 bases between. CDR3 length: 17 amino acids. Germline-derived CDR1 and CDR2 are SGHRS and YFSETQ. CDR3 nucleotide sequence: TGCGCCAGCAGCTTGGTACCTCAGGGGAGAAGCGGTTCACCCCTCCACTTT. Its translation: CASSLVPQGRSGSPLHF.

V gene TRBV13 combines with J gene TRBJ1-2; D is uncertain. V dropped 3 bases and J dropped 3 bases, with 11 bases sitting between them. CDR3 length equals 14 residues. Germline V lookup: CDR1 PRHDT, CDR2 FYEKMQ (reference sequence). The CDR3 DNA follows: TGTGCCAGCAGCTTTGGGCTGATGGACTATGGCTACACCTTC. It codes for CASSFGLMDYGYTF.

This clone was recorded once. The genes are TRBV30 and TRBJ2-1; D is unclear. This CDR3 contains 13 residues. V was trimmed by 1 base and J by 6 bases, leaving 10 bases between them. Germline lookup yields CDR1 GTSNPN and CDR2 SVGIG (reference sequence). The CDR3 sequence: CAWSESLGNEQFF. The CDR3 DNA reads as TGTGCCTGGAGTGAGTCCCTAGGCAATGAGCAGTTCTTC.

This clone was seen a handful of times. The chain carries TRBV10-2 and TRBJ1-2; D might be TRBD1 (6 bases). Germline loops: CDR1 WSHSY, CDR2 SAAADI. This CDR3 contains 12 residues. V was pared by 4 bases and J by 8 bases, with 11 bases between. The CDR3 region is CASSGGQLGYTF. The CDR3 region has the DNA TGCGCCAGCAGTGGCGGACAGCTCGGCTACACCTTC.

This clone showed up just a few times. This chain joins TRBV6-5 and TRBJ1-2; 7 bases map to TRBD1. J lost 7 bases, V lost 6 bases, and 8 bases had no gene match. Germline CDR1 reads MNHEY; CDR2 reads SVGAGI. The CDR3 totals 13 residues. This chain's CDR3 is CASRGQTGSGYTF. In nucleotides, the CDR3 is TGTGCCAGCAGAGGGCAGACAGGGAGTGGCTACACCTTC.

This chain joins TRBV6-1 and TRBJ2-3; 9 bases line up with TRBD2. The CDR3 consists of 14 residues. With V trimmed by 2 bases and J by 6 bases, 3 bases remained unmatched. The germline V gene encodes CDR1 MNHNS and CDR2 SASEGT. CDR3 sequence (DNA): TGTGCCAGCAGTGAAAGGCTAGCGGGGGATACGCAGTATTTT. Protein product: CASSERLAGDTQYF.

The V gene is TRBV7-2, the J gene TRBJ2-1; possibly TRBD1 for D (6 bases). From germline, CDR1 is SGHTA and CDR2 FQGNSA. The ends were cut back, 1 base at V and 10 bases at J, with 8 bases in the middle. The length of the CDR3 is 12 residues. CDR3: CASSLVRGEQFF. The CDR3 nucleotides are TGTGCCAGCAGCTTAGTGAGGGGGGAGCAGTTCTTC.

CDR3 nucleotide sequence: TGTGCCAGCTCCAAGACAGGTGGGAACTACGAGCAGTACGTC. Residues: CASSKTGGNYEQYV. The rearrangement links TRBV18 to TRBJ2-7; possible D gene TRBD1, 6 bases. Germline loops: CDR1 KGHSH, CDR2 LQKENI. This CDR3 has 14 residues. Between the trimmed V and J ends, which lost 6 bases and 3 bases, there was a span of 15 bases.